A selection of T cell receptor beta chains follows, all from one sample in a study of patients and donors after allogeneic stem cell transplantation. TCRdb reprocessed the RT-PCR reads via MiXCR and lists one record per CDR3 protein. The sample lists over 150,000 distinct CDR3 sequences; approximately 28% were seen once. Sequencing used blood, either unsorted or a sorted T cell fraction (not recorded which). The receptors originated from a human donor who was either an allogeneic HSCT recipient or a stem cell or donor lymphocyte infusion donor (not recorded which). It is not recorded whose cells these are; they may come from a transplant donor. Each CDR3 is given with its conserved first and last residue. The order of the fields is J gene, clone size, V gene, D gene, CDR3 protein, CDR3 DNA. The D gene is left open where the match is weak. Clone size, where shown, is once, few, many, or a class for clones that have expanded.

J: TRBJ1-5
size: many
V: TRBV25-1
D: NA
CDR3: CASSEYTKAQPQHF
DNA: TGTGCCAGCAGTGAATATACTAAGGCCCAGCCCCAGCATTTT

J: TRBJ2-7
size: NA
V: TRBV9
D: NA
CDR3: CASSVDGAREQYF
DNA: TGTGCCAGCAGCGTAGACGGGGCTCGCGAGCAGTACTTC

J: TRBJ1-6
size: NA
V: TRBV5-4
D: NA
CDR3: CASSFQNSPLHF
DNA: TGTGCCAGCAGCTTTCAAAATTCACCCCTCCACTTT

J: TRBJ2-7
size: NA
V: TRBV29-1
D: NA
CDR3: CSVEGAESSYEQYF
DNA: TGCAGCGTTGAGGGAGCGGAAAGCTCCTACGAGCAGTACTTC

J: TRBJ2-4
size: few
V: TRBV4-3
D: TRBD1
CDR3: CASSQFRTGTKNIQYF
DNA: TGCGCCAGCAGCCAATTCAGGACAGGAACAAAAAACATTCAGTACTTC

J: TRBJ2-1
size: NA
V: TRBV2
D: TRBD2
CDR3: CASNFVAGGNEQFF
DNA: TGTGCCAGCAATTTCGTAGCGGGAGGGAATGAGCAGTTCTTC

J: TRBJ2-5
size: NA
V: TRBV11-2
D: NA
CDR3: CASSWYQETQYF
DNA: TGTGCCAGCAGCTGGTACCAAGAGACCCAGTACTTC

J: TRBJ1-5
size: NA
V: TRBV15
D: TRBD1
CDR3: CATSKPGTGNQPQHF
DNA: TGTGCCACCAGCAAACCCGGGACAGGGAATCAGCCCCAGCATTTT

J: TRBJ1-5
size: few
V: TRBV4-3
D: TRBD1
CDR3: CASSQVPGQGLLHRNQPQHF
DNA: TGCGCCAGCAGCCAAGTCCCGGGACAGGGCCTCTTACACCGAAATCAGCCCCAGCATTTT

J: TRBJ2-7
size: few
V: TRBV5-1
D: TRBD1
CDR3: CASSLARGSYEQYF
DNA: TGCGCCAGCAGCTTGGCCAGGGGGTCCTACGAGCAGTACTTC

J: TRBJ1-5
size: few
V: TRBV6-2/TRBV6-3
D: TRBD1
CDR3: CASSRGGGSNQPQHF
DNA: TGTGCCAGCAGTCGAGGGGGCGGAAGCAATCAGCCCCAGCATTTT

J: TRBJ2-7
size: few
V: TRBV20-1
D: TRBD1
CDR3: CSARDRWSYEQYF
DNA: TGCAGTGCTAGGGACAGGTGGTCCTACGAGCAGTACTTC

J: TRBJ1-2
size: NA
V: TRBV7-2
D: NA
CDR3: CASSPGHPPYGYTF
DNA: TGTGCCAGCAGCCCCGGACACCCTCCCTATGGCTACACCTTC

J: TRBJ2-7
size: few
V: TRBV4-3
D: NA
CDR3: CASSQDLGPSLYF
DNA: TGCGCCAGCAGCCAAGATCTGGGGCCTAGCCTGTACTTC

J: TRBJ2-1
size: few
V: TRBV5-1
D: TRBD2
CDR3: CASEIVASGTSYNEQFF
DNA: TGCGCCAGCGAGATCGTGGCAAGCGGGACTTCCTACAATGAGCAGTTCTTC

J: TRBJ1-2
size: NA
V: TRBV10-3
D: NA
CDR3: CAISEAGIGGYTF
DNA: TGTGCCATCAGTGAAGCGGGAATAGGGGGCTACACCTTC

J: TRBJ1-3
size: few
V: TRBV5-1
D: TRBD1
CDR3: CASSSVPGQGAGIGNTIYF
DNA: TGCGCCAGCAGCTCAGTCCCGGGACAGGGAGCGGGGATAGGAAACACCATATATTTT

J: TRBJ2-5
size: few
V: TRBV5-1
D: NA
CDR3: CASMKGVQRSETQYF
DNA: TGCGCCAGCATGAAAGGGGTACAGAGGTCAGAGACCCAGTACTTC

J: TRBJ2-7
size: NA
V: TRBV12-3/TRBV12-4
D: TRBD1
CDR3: CASSLKDRPTYEQYF
DNA: TGTGCCAGCAGTTTGAAGGACAGGCCCACCTACGAGCAGTACTTC

J: TRBJ2-7
size: NA
V: TRBV29-1
D: NA
CDR3: CSAGEYYEQYF
DNA: TGCAGCGCAGGAGAATACTACGAGCAGTACTTC

J: TRBJ1-6
size: NA
V: TRBV27
D: NA
CDR3: CATSETGFSPLHF
DNA: TGTGCCACCTCTGAAACAGGGTTTTCACCCCTCCACTTT

J: TRBJ2-7
size: few
V: TRBV27
D: NA
CDR3: CASSLVVSSYEQYF
DNA: TGTGCCAGCAGTTTGGTCGTTAGCTCCTACGAGCAGTACTTC

J: TRBJ1-6
size: few
V: TRBV7-3
D: NA
CDR3: CASSKDTNNSPLHF
DNA: TGTGCCAGCAGCAAAGACACGAATAATTCACCCCTCCACTTT

J: TRBJ1-1
size: many
V: TRBV4-3
D: NA
CDR3: CASSQEEDLPEAFF
DNA: TGCGCCAGCAGCCAAGAGGAAGACCTGCCTGAAGCTTTCTTT

J: TRBJ1-5
size: many
V: TRBV18
D: NA
CDR3: CASSPVGSIQPQHF
DNA: TGTGCCAGCTCACCAGTCGGGTCAATTCAGCCCCAGCATTTT

J: TRBJ2-1
size: NA
V: TRBV18
D: TRBD2
CDR3: CASSNLAGGTYNEQFF
DNA: TGTGCCAGCTCAAACTTAGCGGGAGGGACCTACAATGAGCAGTTCTTC

J: TRBJ1-4
size: few
V: TRBV6-5
D: NA
CDR3: CASSYFMPGDIRFREKLFF
DNA: TGTGCCAGCAGTTACTTTATGCCCGGGGACATTAGGTTTCGTGAAAAACTGTTTTTT

J: TRBJ2-7
size: NA
V: TRBV15
D: NA
CDR3: CATSTTGYEQYF
DNA: TGTGCCACCAGCACGACAGGTTACGAGCAGTACTTC

J: TRBJ2-2
size: few
V: TRBV27
D: NA
CDR3: CASSLTSNTGELFF
DNA: TGTGCCAGCTCACTGACCTCGAACACCGGGGAGCTGTTTTTT

J: TRBJ1-2
size: NA
V: TRBV20-1
D: NA
CDR3: CSAIPVNTHNYGYTF
DNA: TGCAGTGCCATCCCGGTTAATACACACAACTATGGCTACACCTTC

J: TRBJ2-5
size: few
V: TRBV18
D: NA
CDR3: CASSPRTIRETQYF
DNA: TGTGCCAGCTCACCCCGTACTATTCGAGAGACCCAGTACTTC

J: TRBJ1-3
size: few
V: TRBV3-1
D: NA
CDR3: CASSRGSRGRSGNTIYF
DNA: TGTGCCAGCAGCCGTGGAAGCCGCGGCCGCTCTGGAAACACCATATATTTT

J: TRBJ2-1
size: NA
V: TRBV19
D: NA
CDR3: CASTQTVSSYNEQFF
DNA: TGTGCCAGTACCCAGACTGTGAGCTCCTACAATGAGCAGTTCTTC

J: TRBJ1-4
size: NA
V: TRBV6-1
D: NA
CDR3: CASSDPGLFEKLFF
DNA: TGTGCCAGCAGTGACCCCGGCTTATTTGAAAAACTGTTTTTT

J: TRBJ2-7
size: few
V: TRBV3-1
D: TRBD1
CDR3: CASSYDFQGAGEQYF
DNA: TGTGCCAGCAGCTACGACTTTCAGGGGGCTGGGGAGCAGTACTTC

J: TRBJ1-2
size: NA
V: TRBV20-1
D: NA
CDR3: CSARGGIYGYTF
DNA: TGCAGTGCTAGAGGAGGGATCTATGGCTACACCTTC